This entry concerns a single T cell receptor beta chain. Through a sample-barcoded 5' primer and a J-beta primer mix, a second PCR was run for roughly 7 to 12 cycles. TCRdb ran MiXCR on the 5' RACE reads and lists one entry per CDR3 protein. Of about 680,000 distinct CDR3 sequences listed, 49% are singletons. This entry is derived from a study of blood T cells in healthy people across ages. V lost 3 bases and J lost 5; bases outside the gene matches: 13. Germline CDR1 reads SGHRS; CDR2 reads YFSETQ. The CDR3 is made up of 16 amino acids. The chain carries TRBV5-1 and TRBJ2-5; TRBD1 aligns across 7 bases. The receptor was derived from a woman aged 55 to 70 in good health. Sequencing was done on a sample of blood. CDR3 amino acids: CASSSLGTVGAETQYF. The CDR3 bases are TGCGCCAGCAGCTCCCTCGGGACAGTTGGTGCTGAGACCCAGTACTTC.